The 27 T cell receptor beta chains given below trace back to one sample, sequenced in a study of shared T cell receptors in the human thymus. Generated by immunoSEQ multiplex PCR, the TCRdb table keeps only in-frame clones and is missing some. The data show hundreds of thousands of clones, with roughly 94% seen just once and roughly 0.02% held by the top ten. Sequencing input: thymocytes. The receptors were gathered from a human donor.

The rearrangement links TRBV28 to TRBJ2-2; tentatively, D is TRBD1 (5 bases). The CDR3 spans 14 residues. CDR1 and CDR2 (germline): MDHEN, SYDVKM. Trimming pared 6 bases from V and 7 bases from J, leaving 15 bases between. CDR3 residues: CASSWLRQGGELFF. Written as DNA, the CDR3 is TGTGCCAGCAGCTGGCTTCGTCAGGGCGGGGAGCTGTTTTTT. Together with reference TRBV28 and TRBJ2-2, the CDR3 gives the full variable domain: DVKVTQSSRYLVKRTGEKVFLECVQDMDHENMFWYRQDPGLGLRLIYFSYDVKMKEKGDIPEGYSVSREKKERFSLILESASTNQTSMYLCASSWLRQGGELFFGEGSRLTVL.

In nucleotides, the CDR3 is TGTGCCAGCAGCTTCTCAGGGTCCTCTGGAAACACCATATATTTT. It is translated as CASSFSGSSGNTIYF. V gene TRBV5-8 combines with J gene TRBJ1-3, with D tentatively TRBD1 (5 bases). Germline values: CDR1 SGHTS, CDR2 YDEGEE. CDR3 length: 15 amino acids. V lost 2 bases to trimming and J lost 0 bases, with 9 bases between them.

The chain combines TRBV5-1 with TRBJ2-2; the D gene is possibly TRBD2 (5 bases). The CDR3 runs 15 residues. Germline V gives CDR1 SGHRS, CDR2 YFSETQ. V was shortened by 1 base and J by 1 base, with 8 bases between the two germline ends. CDR3 sequence (DNA): TGCGCCAGCAGCTTGACTAGTTTGAACACCGGGGAGCTGTTTTTT. This sequence encodes CASSLTSLNTGELFF.

This sequence joins TRBV19 and TRBJ2-1; unclear D gene. The CDR3 length is 16 residues. CDR1 and CDR2 from the germline V gene are LNHDA and SQIVND (reference sequence). Trimming removed 3 bases from V and 2 bases from J, with 14 bases in between. The CDR3 spells CASSIIASSPYNEQFF. The DNA of the CDR3 is TGTGCCAGTAGTATCATCGCAAGTTCCCCCTACAATGAGCAGTTCTTC.

This clone was recorded only once. V is TRBV15 and J is TRBJ1-5; possibly TRBD1 for D (6 bases). The CDR3 length is 15 residues. CDR1 and CDR2 from the germline V gene are LNHNV and YYDKDF (reference sequence). V gave up 4 bases and J gave up 2 bases, with 12 bases separating them. CDR3 amino acids: CATSTRGQGNQPQHF. The CDR3 DNA is TGTGCCACCAGCACACGGGGGCAGGGCAATCAGCCCCAGCATTTT.

The chain is built from TRBV6-5 and TRBJ1-4; no definite D call. The germline V and J ends were trimmed by 6 bases and 12 bases, with 20 bases remaining between them. CDR1 is MNHEY, CDR2 SVGAGI, per germline. This CDR3 has 14 amino acids. The CDR3 coding sequence is TGTGCCAGCAGCAAGGACGGTAATGGCGTTGAACTGTTTTTT. Its translation: CASSKDGNGVELFF.

CDR3 DNA sequence: TGTGCCAGCAGCTTAAAGGGACAGGGTCATGGCTACACCTTC. The encoded protein is CASSLKGQGHGYTF. V gene TRBV11-2 combines with J gene TRBJ1-2, with 9 bases identical to TRBD1. Germline V gene sequence: CDR1 SGHAT, CDR2 FQNNGV. The CDR3 has 14 residues. V gave up 2 bases and J gave up 6 bases; unmatched junction bases: 4.

CDR3 bases: TGCGCCAGCAGCTTGGGACAGGCTACCTACAATGAGCAGTTCTTC. It translates to CASSLGQATYNEQFF. This chain connects TRBV5-1 to TRBJ2-1; a weak D match, TRBD1 (6 bases). V was clipped by 0 bases and J by 2 bases, with 9 bases between them. The CDR3 is 15 amino acids. The V gene's germline CDR1 is SGHRS and CDR2 YFSETQ.

The chain links TRBV28 to TRBJ1-1; D possibly corresponds to TRBD1 (6 bases). The CDR3 contains 15 residues. V was trimmed by 7 bases and J by 10 bases, leaving 25 bases between them. The germline CDR1 and CDR2 sequences are MDHEN and SYDVKM. The CDR3 region has the DNA TGTGCCAGCACTCCCGGGGGAACAGGGATCCGGCGAGCTTTCTTT. It encodes CASTPGGTGIRRAFF.

This sequence joins TRBV27 and TRBJ2-1; D is possibly TRBD1 (6 bases). The V end lost 5 bases, the J end lost 7 bases, and 21 bases lay between the germline ends. CDR3 length equals 16 residues. Germline CDR1 and CDR2: MNHEY and SMNVEV (reference sequence). The CDR3, as DNA: TGTGCCAGCAGTGGCCCACAGGGCCGTAAAGGGAATGAGCAGTTCTTC. It yields the protein CASSGPQGRKGNEQFF.

V usage is TRBV2 and J usage is TRBJ1-5, with 10 nucleotides matching TRBD1. The ends lost 7 bases at V and 0 bases at J; junction bases unmatched: 3. The germline V gene has CDR1 SNHLY and CDR2 FYNNEI. This CDR3 is built from 15 residues. The CDR3 loop reads CASIGTGDSNQPQHF. The CDR3 DNA sequence: TGTGCCAGCATAGGGACAGGGGATAGCAATCAGCCCCAGCATTTT.

The V and J genes are TRBV6-4 and TRBJ2-3; tentatively, D is TRBD2 (6 bases). V lost 3 bases and J 2 bases, leaving 12 bases between the germline ends. Germline CDR1 MRHNA, CDR2 SNTAGT. The CDR3 has 15 amino acids. DNA of the CDR3: TGTGCCAGCAGTGAGGGGGAGGCTGACACAGATACGCAGTATTTT. Residues: CASSEGEADTDTQYF.

The CDR3 loop reads CSVPTDRVFYEQYF. For the CDR3, the DNA is TGCAGCGTGCCCACGGACAGGGTTTTCTACGAGCAGTACTTC. The chain couples TRBV29-1 to TRBJ2-7, with 8 bases that match TRBD1. CDR3 size: 14 residues. CDR1 SQVTM and CDR2 ANQGSEA come from the germline V gene. Trimming at V came to 6 bases and at J to 3 bases, leaving 10 bases not matched to a gene.

As DNA, the CDR3 is TGTGCCAGCAGTTCGCCGGTGGAGAAGGCAGATACGCAGTATTTT. Its translation: CASSSPVEKADTQYF. The chain has TRBV28 and TRBJ2-3; no clear D. Trimming took 4 bases from V and 4 from J, leaving 15 bases between them. The CDR3 sequence is 15 residues long. Germline CDR1 and CDR2: MDHEN and SYDVKM.

This clone was seen once. The chain has TRBV2 and TRBJ1-3, with unresolved D. V lost 10 bases and J 1 base, leaving 23 bases between the germline ends. The length of the CDR3 is 17 residues. Germline CDR1 is SNHLY and CDR2 is FYNNEI. The CDR3 DNA sequence: TGTGCCAACCTCCCCGGGATAAAGGGAGGATCTGGAAACACCATATATTTT. Its protein is CANLPGIKGGSGNTIYF. The full variable domain, its missing parts supplied by reference TRBV2 and TRBJ1-3, is EPEVTQTPSHQVTQMGQEVILRCVPISNHLYFYWYRQILGQKVEFLVSFYNNEISEKSEIFDDQFSVERPDGSNFTLKIRSTKLEDSAMYFCANLPGIKGGSGNTIYFGEGSWLTVV.

The V and J genes are TRBV15 and TRBJ2-4; no reliable D call. The length of the CDR3 is 16 residues. V was trimmed by 2 bases and J by 0 bases, leaving 11 bases between them. The germline CDR1 and CDR2 sequences are LNHNV and YYDKDF (reference sequence). In DNA, the CDR3 is TGTGCCACCAGCAGACGGGTGTCGGGAGCCAAAAACATTCAGTACTTC. The encoded protein is CATSRRVSGAKNIQYF. Full variable domain (remainder filled in from reference TRBV15 and TRBJ2-4): DAMVIQNPRYQVTQFGKPVTLSCSQTLNHNVMYWYQQKSSQAPKLLFHYYDKDFNNEADTPDNFQSRRPNTSFCFLDIRSPGLGDTAMYLCATSRRVSGAKNIQYFGAGTRLSVL.

The chain links TRBV11-1 to TRBJ2-3; 8 positions match TRBD2. This CDR3 spans 16 amino acids. Trimming removed 1 base from V and 5 bases from J; junction bases left unmatched: 8. CDR1 and CDR2 (germline): SGHAT, FQDESV (reference sequence). CDR3 DNA: TGTGCCAGCAGCTTAGTCTATGCGGGAGGTATAGATACGCAGTATTTT. Translation gives CASSLVYAGGIDTQYF.

The chain has TRBV6-4 and TRBJ2-1; D ambiguous. CDR1 MRHNA and CDR2 SNTAGT come from the germline V gene. Trimming shortened V by 6 bases and J by 4 bases, and 10 bases separated the two germline ends. CDR3 size: 13 residues. The CDR3 protein is CASSTDGYNEQFF. CDR3 coding DNA: TGTGCCAGCAGCACGGACGGATACAATGAGCAGTTCTTC.

V gene TRBV7-6 combines with J gene TRBJ2-1, with D maybe TRBD1 (6 bases). Germline assignment: CDR1 SGHVS and CDR2 FNYEAQ. Trimming stripped 1 base from V and 5 bases from J, with 18 bases between. The CDR3 runs 17 residues. For the CDR3, the DNA is TGTGCCAGCAGCTTAGTCCTGGGCGACAGGAAACACAATGAGCAGTTCTTC. It encodes CASSLVLGDRKHNEQFF.

CDR3 in DNA: TGTGCCAGCAGAACACGGGCTAACTATGGCTACACCTTC. Amino acids: CASRTRANYGYTF. The rearrangement links TRBV28 to TRBJ1-2, with D uncertain. The CDR3 loop spans 13 amino acids. The V and J ends lost 6 bases and 0 bases respectively, with 8 bases between them. From germline, CDR1 is MDHEN and CDR2 SYDVKM.

This rearrangement joins TRBV11-3 to TRBJ2-5; no clear D. This CDR3 region has 13 residues. Trimming cost V 3 bases and J 4 bases, with 9 bases left between them. Germline CDR1 reads SGHNT; CDR2 reads YENEEA. The CDR3 here is CASSFRQAETQYF. CDR3 DNA: TGTGCCAGCAGCTTCCGACAAGCAGAGACCCAGTACTTC.

The gene calls are TRBV10-2 and TRBJ2-3; tentatively, D is TRBD1 or TRBD2 (5 bases each). The CDR3 totals 12 residues. V dropped 8 bases and J dropped 5 bases, with 11 bases sitting between them. Germline V gene data show CDR1 as WSHSY and CDR2 as SAAADI. The CDR3 sequence is CASGTRVDTQYF. CDR3 sequence (DNA): TGCGCCAGCGGGACCAGGGTAGATACGCAGTATTTT.

The chain recombines TRBV12-1 with TRBJ2-7; the table's D gene call, TRBD2, was not cross checked with the DNA. TRBV12-1 is a recognized pseudogene. The CDR3 contains 16 residues. CDR3 protein: CASSPGGAGSRCEQYF. CDR3 coding DNA: TGTGCCAGCAGCCCTGGGGGGGCGGGATCCCGGTGTGAGCAGTACTTC.

The CDR3 nucleotides are TGTGCCAGCAGTGAACCACAGGGACAAGCCTATGGCTACACCTTC. This gives the protein CASSEPQGQAYGYTF. The chain is built from TRBV25-1 and TRBJ1-2; the D gene is possibly TRBD1 (6 bases). CDR1 MGHDK and CDR2 SYGVNS come from the germline V gene. V was trimmed by 2 bases and J by 4 bases, leaving 14 bases between them. CDR3 size: 15 residues.

The chain carries TRBV27 and TRBJ2-7; D is ambiguous. Germline CDR1 MNHEY, CDR2 SMNVEV (reference sequence). Trimming took off 4 bases at V and 0 bases at J, with 7 bases between the two ends. CDR3 size: 13 residues. CDR3 region: CASSSTGSYEQYF. In DNA form, the CDR3 reads TGTGCCAGCAGTTCGACTGGCTCCTACGAGCAGTACTTC.

This clone appeared a single time. The chain is built from TRBV5-5 and TRBJ2-6; unclear D gene. Germline loops: CDR1 SGHKS, CDR2 YYEKEE (reference sequence). CDR3 length: 15 residues. V lost 2 bases, J lost 2 bases, and 8 bases lay in between. CDR3 in DNA: TGTGCCAGCAGCTTTCCCAGTACTGGGGCCAACGTCCTGACTTTC. Translation gives CASSFPSTGANVLTF.

V is TRBV5-1 and J is TRBJ2-1, with TRBD2 as a possible D gene (5 bases). Trimming took 4 bases from V and 0 from J, leaving 17 bases between them. The CDR3 totals 17 residues. Germline V gene lookup returns CDR1 SGHRS and CDR2 YFSETQ. The CDR3 spells CASSPEGLKSSYNEQFF. Here the CDR3 DNA reads TGCGCCAGCAGCCCCGAAGGACTGAAGAGCTCCTACAATGAGCAGTTCTTC.